One and the same sample provided the 2 T cell receptor beta chains below, sequenced in a study of T cells in Graves' hyperthyroidism and ophthalmopathy. RNA transcripts yielded amplified TCR beta CDR3 regions. First-round RT-PCR with HTBI primers amplified the TCR CDR3 region. TCRdb re-called the multiplex PCR reads through MiXCR, storing one row per CDR3 protein. The sample contains roughly 280,000 distinct CDR3 sequences, about 18% of which appear only once. The sample was blood. The source of these receptors is a woman in her sixties with Graves' ophthalmopathy.

This clonotype was seen many times. The genes are TRBV27 and TRBJ2-6, with D unclear. Germline CDR1 is MNHEY and CDR2 is SMNVEV (reference sequence). V gave up 8 bases and J gave up 0 bases, with 8 bases separating them. The CDR3 has 14 residues. The CDR3 loop is CASQQGSGANVLTF. The CDR3 DNA is TGTGCCAGCCAGCAAGGCTCTGGGGCCAACGTCCTGACTTTC.

This sequence joins TRBV10-3 and TRBJ1-5; tentative D call: TRBD1 (5 bases). Trimming cost V 10 bases and J 3 bases, with 22 bases left between them. CDR1 is ENHRY and CDR2 is SYGVKD in the germline V gene. This CDR3 region has 16 residues. The CDR3 reads CATAEGTDSLNQPQHF. As DNA, the CDR3 is TGTGCCACCGCAGAGGGGACCGACAGTCTCAATCAGCCCCAGCATTTT.